Given below is one TCR beta chain in context. Its antigen remains unknown. CDR3 length equals 17 residues. Germline CDR1 is MNHEY and CDR2 is SVGAGI. This sample is part of a study of T cell clusters in autoimmune cytopenias. Across the study: Per sample, median TRB depth was around 51,000 reads, yielding a median 2,350 distinct clonotypes. Study-level points and caveats: Exclusive TRB clusters were approximately 3-fold more numerous in healthy donors than in active autoimmune hepatitis. Primary autoimmune cytopenia patients appeared to lack physiological T cell clusters present in healthy donors.

Each sample's input was about 270 ng genomic DNA, about 38,000 genome equivalents. TRB was amplified by touch-down multiplex PCR, primer pools A and B combined. TCRdb reworked the multiplex PCR reads into one entry per CDR3 protein, no DNA. The repertoire shows 3,000 to 4,000 distinct CDR3 sequences; the top ten hold about 39%. The chain recombines TRBV6-5 with TRBJ1-5. The TCR sequence derives from a human donor with an autoimmune cytopenia, with autoimmune hepatitis or in good health (not recorded which). Material: peripheral blood. CDR3 in amino acids: CASSSGTSRASNQPQHF.